This T cell receptor (beta chain) was recovered during a study of blood T cells in healthy people across ages. Healthy Caucasians from Russia aged roughly 6 to 90 served as donors. Germline V gene data show CDR1 as SGHVS and CDR2 as FQNEAQ. The ends were cut back, 3 bases at V and 5 bases at J, with 7 bases in the middle. CDR3 length: 12 residues. It was with a sample-barcoded 5' primer and a J-beta primer mix that a second PCR of roughly 6 to 11 cycles was run. Every cDNA molecule bore a tag from a template-switch adaptor containing 12 random nucleotides. MiXCR was run by TCRdb on the 5' RACE reads, yielding one entry per CDR3 protein. The sample comprises roughly 1 million distinct CDR3 sequences, under 30% of which are singletons, and 0.65% to 0.95% rests with the top ten. These records were also assigned to another study, of T cells of mothers and their children. This second study notes: Relative to unrelated pairs, biologically related mother-child dyads exhibited marginally greater, non-significant overlap.

The sequenced sample was blood. The chain uses TRBV7-8 and TRBJ1-1; no definite D call. The source is a girl aged 2 to 10 in good health. CDR3 amino acids: CASSFDDTEAFF. The CDR3 nucleotides read TGTGCCAGCAGCTTTGATGATACTGAAGCTTTCTTT. The full variable domain, with the rest looked up from reference TRBV7-8 and TRBJ1-1, is GAGVSQSPRYKVAKRGQDVALRCDPISGHVSLFWYQQALGQGPEFLTYFQNEAQLDKSGLPSDRFFAERPEGSVSTLKIQRTQQEDSAVYLCASSFDDTEAFFGQGTRLTVV.